This T cell receptor (beta chain) was sequenced during a study of blood T cell repertoires in COVID-19. Overall study context: Whether acute or convalescent, the COVID-19 samples came from the United States, Italy and Spain. In each case, the material was cDNA or gDNA derived from T cells, B-cell-depleted T cells, or PBMCs.

V shed 0 bases and J shed 3 bases, with 9 bases lying between them. This CDR3 contains 15 residues. Germline CDR1 LGHNA, CDR2 YSLEER. Methods used by the authors: Reference gene primer amplification gave estimated nucleated cell counts. Here immunoSEQ multiplex PCR was the method, and the copy in TCRdb shows in-frame clones only, minus some. V and J calls and clone size are copied from that table; D and trimming were computed from the DNA. Altogether roughly 320,000 clones are present, 85% to 90% being singletons, with the ten largest covering 1% to 1.5%. The specimen sequenced was peripheral blood. The chain recombines TRBV4-3 with TRBJ1-5; possible D gene TRBD1, 5 bases. This receptor was identified in a man between 65 and 85 years old with acute or convalescent COVID-19. The CDR3 protein is CASSQDLTVNQPQHF. CDR3 nucleotides: TGCGCCAGCAGCCAAGATCTGACAGTCAATCAGCCCCAGCATTTT.